These T cell receptor beta chains were read from a single sample in a study of blood T cell repertoires in COVID-19. TCRdb's copy holds only in-frame clones and misses some; the assay was immunoSEQ multiplex PCR. The sample has hundreds of thousands of clones, 75% to 90% seen once; the top ten hold 1% to 1.3%. Specimen: PBMCs or T cells enriched from blood (not recorded which). These receptors all stem from a man aged 25 to 40 who had recovered from COVID-19. Each CDR3 is given with its conserved first and last residue. A D gene is named only where the DNA matches it firmly. Clone size is given for some rows only: seen once, a few or many times, or a class if the clone is expanded.

>-|TRBV7-2|TRBJ1-6|-
CASSLQGRPDSPLHF
TGTGCCAGCAGCTTACAGGGAAGGCCCGATTCACCCCTCCACTTT
>-|TRBV28|TRBJ1-6|TRBD1
CASRAGQGFSPLHF
TGTGCCAGCAGGGCGGGACAGGGGTTCTCACCCCTCCACTTT
>-|TRBV7-8|TRBJ2-4|TRBD2
CASSQVGGENIQYF
TGTGCCAGCAGCCAAGTGGGAGGGGAAAACATTCAGTACTTC
>-|TRBV6-6|TRBJ1-4|-
CASSYGQTNEKLFF
TGTGCCAGCAGTTATGGACAGACTAATGAAAAACTGTTTTTT
>-|TRBV3-1/TRBV3-2|TRBJ1-5|-
CASSQEGSGNQPQHF
TGTGCCAGCAGCCAAGAAGGGAGCGGCAATCAGCCCCAGCATTTT
>once|TRBV12-3/TRBV12-4|TRBJ2-7|TRBD1
CASTRTGADEQYF
TGTGCCAGCACTCGGACAGGGGCCGACGAGCAGTACTTC
>-|TRBV7-9|TRBJ2-5|-
CASSFLGVQTQYF
TGTGCCAGCAGCTTCTTAGGGGTGCAGACCCAGTACTTC
>-|TRBV12-5|TRBJ2-3|-
CASGLSVDTQYF
TGTGCTAGTGGTTTGTCAGTAGATACGCAGTATTTT
>-|TRBV10-1|TRBJ2-3|-
CASTPDTEENTQYF
TGCGCCAGCACCCCGGACACCGAGGAGAATACGCAGTATTTT
>-|TRBV7-7|TRBJ2-1|TRBD2
CASSLGLAGNEQFF
TGTGCTAGCAGCTTAGGGCTAGCGGGCAATGAGCAGTTCTTC
>-|TRBV30|TRBJ1-4|-
CAWSPDRGFVSEKLFF
TGTGCCTGGAGTCCAGACCGGGGTTTCGTAAGTGAAAAACTGTTTTTT
>-|TRBV14|TRBJ1-3|-
CASSQDRSGNTIYF
TGTGCCAGCAGCCAAGATAGATCTGGAAACACCATATATTTT
>once|TRBV6-2/TRBV6-3|TRBJ2-6|TRBD1
CASSLPTGVSGANVLTF
TGTGCCAGCAGTCTTCCGACAGGGGTCTCTGGGGCCAACGTCCTGACTTTC
>-|TRBV7-3|TRBJ1-4|-
CASSLYRDPATNEKLFF
TGTGCCAGCAGCCTATACAGGGACCCTGCAACTAATGAAAAACTGTTTTTT
>once|TRBV19|TRBJ2-3|TRBD2
CASSLGGLGDTQYF
TGTGCCAGTAGTTTAGGGGGACTAGGAGATACGCAGTATTTT
>few|TRBV12-3/TRBV12-4|TRBJ1-2|-
CAIRDQEVYGYTF
TGTGCCATCAGAGATCAGGAAGTCTATGGCTACACCTTC
>-|TRBV10-3|TRBJ1-1|TRBD1
CASGTGRGEAFF
TGTGCCAGCGGGACAGGGCGGGGGGAAGCTTTCTTT
>-|TRBV30|TRBJ2-5|-
CAWGIGASEGETQYF
TGTGCCTGGGGGATAGGGGCTAGCGAAGGGGAGACCCAGTACTTC
>-|TRBV19|TRBJ2-7|-
CASSTPGSGRPYEQYF
TGTGCCAGTAGTACCCCCGGGAGCGGACGGCCTTACGAGCAGTACTTC
>-|TRBV19|TRBJ2-7|-
CASSIGGTDVYEQYF
TGTGCCAGTAGTATAGGCGGGACAGATGTCTACGAGCAGTACTTC
>-|TRBV5-1|TRBJ2-1|-
CASSLGGSWGTNEQFF
TGCGCCAGCAGCTTGGGGGGCAGTTGGGGAACTAATGAGCAGTTCTTC
>once|TRBV27|TRBJ2-3|TRBD1
CASSIAPTGLGTDTQYF
TGTGCCAGCAGTATCGCCCCGACAGGGCTGGGCACAGATACGCAGTATTTT
>-|TRBV18|TRBJ2-3|-
CASSPLAGSTDTQYF
TGTGCCAGCTCACCACTCGCAGGATCAACAGATACGCAGTATTTT
>-|TRBV5-1|TRBJ2-5|TRBD1
CASSSGTARQETQYF
TGCGCCAGCAGCTCTGGGACAGCGAGGCAAGAGACCCAGTACTTC
>few|TRBV28|TRBJ1-5|-
CASSLEAAHNQPQHF
TGTGCCAGCAGTTTAGAGGCAGCCCACAATCAGCCCCAGCATTTT
>once|TRBV11-1|TRBJ2-1|TRBD2
CASSSQREGLAFF
TGTGCCAGCAGCTCCCAGCGGGAGGGCCTTGCGTTCTTC
>-|TRBV11-2|TRBJ1-2|-
CASSLASTLSSYTF
TGTGCCAGCAGCTTAGCCTCGACATTGTCGAGCTACACCTTC
>few|TRBV6-2/TRBV6-3|TRBJ1-5|-
CASSWGRSNQPQHF
TGTGCCAGCAGCTGGGGGCGGAGCAATCAGCCCCAGCATTTT
>-|TRBV7-2|TRBJ2-1|TRBD1
CASSLTGVKYNEQFF
TGTGCCAGCAGCCTAACAGGGGTTAAGTACAATGAGCAGTTCTTC
>-|TRBV4-1|TRBJ1-2|-
CASSQVARNYGYTF
TGCGCCAGCAGCCAAGTAGCGCGGAACTATGGCTACACCTTC
>-|TRBV11-2|TRBJ1-1|TRBD1
CASSLRWTGENTEAFF
TGTGCCAGCAGCTTAAGGTGGACAGGAGAGAACACTGAAGCTTTCTTT
>-|TRBV24-1|TRBJ1-5|-
CATSPQGPGPQHF
TGTGCCACCAGTCCTCAGGGTCCGGGGCCCCAGCATTTT
>-|TRBV16|TRBJ2-2|-
CASSPVNTGELFF
TGTGCCAGCAGCCCCGTGAACACCGGGGAGCTGTTTTTT
>-|TRBV7-2|TRBJ2-5|-
CASSLVGATPETQYF
TGTGCCAGCAGCTTAGTGGGGGCCACCCCGGAGACCCAGTACTTC
>-|TRBV5-1|TRBJ1-1|TRBD1
CASSRLQGGLNTEAFF
TGCGCCAGCAGCCGTCTACAGGGGGGGCTGAACACTGAAGCTTTCTTT
>-|TRBV13|TRBJ2-1|TRBD2
CASSTYGHLAGGPNEQFF
TGTGCCAGCAGCACCTACGGCCATCTAGCGGGAGGGCCCAATGAGCAGTTCTTC
>-|TRBV29-1|TRBJ2-6|-
CSVWGWGAGANVLTF
TGCAGCGTTTGGGGCTGGGGGGCTGGGGCCAACGTCCTGACTTTC
>-|TRBV7-9|TRBJ2-1|TRBD2
CASSYLAGAGNEQFF
TGTGCCAGCAGCTACCTAGCGGGAGCCGGTAATGAGCAGTTCTTC
>-|TRBV5-5|TRBJ1-5|TRBD1
CASSWREGADQPQHF
TGTGCCAGCAGCTGGCGGGAGGGGGCCGATCAGCCCCAGCATTTT
>-|TRBV5-5|TRBJ1-5|TRBD1
CASSLDRGGQPQHF
TGTGCCAGCAGCTTGGACAGGGGTGGTCAGCCCCAGCATTTT
>-|TRBV12-3/TRBV12-4|TRBJ2-7|TRBD1
CASSTNYGTGQYF
TGTGCCAGCAGCACTAACTACGGGACAGGGCAGTACTTC
>-|TRBV3-1/TRBV3-2|TRBJ2-1|TRBD2
CASSRTSGNNEQFF
TGTGCCAGCAGCCGAACTAGCGGTAACAATGAGCAGTTCTTC
>-|TRBV27|TRBJ2-7|TRBD2
CASSISGSHSYEQYF
TGTGCCAGCAGTATTAGCGGGAGCCACTCCTACGAGCAGTACTTC
>-|TRBV29-1|TRBJ1-1|TRBD1
CSVKGGPEAFF
TGCAGCGTAAAAGGGGGCCCTGAAGCTTTCTTT
>-|TRBV14|TRBJ1-2|TRBD1
CASSLTGVFSYGYTF
TGTGCCAGCAGCCTTACAGGGGTTTTCAGCTATGGCTACACCTTC
>-|TRBV2|TRBJ1-1|-
CASKYTEAFF
TGTGCCAGCAAATATACTGAAGCTTTCTTT
>-|TRBV5-1|TRBJ2-7|TRBD1
CASSSGQGNFDEQYF
TGCGCCAGCAGCTCTGGACAGGGAAATTTCGACGAGCAGTACTTC
>-|TRBV28|TRBJ2-5|-
CASSAGNGRETQYF
TGTGCCAGCTCTGCAGGGAATGGTAGAGAGACCCAGTACTTC
>-|TRBV6-5|TRBJ2-7|-
CASALGRLYEQYF
TGTGCCAGCGCCTTGGGCAGGCTCTACGAGCAGTACTTC